Presented here are 17 T cell receptor beta chains from one specimen sequenced in a study of Ad26.COV2.S vaccination and SARS-CoV-2 variants. Libraries were prepared by immunoSEQ multiplex PCR; TCRdb keeps only in-frame clonotypes and omits some of them. This sample carries some 190,000 clones, around 90% of them seen once, and the ten largest clones take 5% to 7%. The sequenced sample was peripheral blood, obtained after recovery from COVID-19. Receptors were obtained from a human donor who had recovered from COVID-19.

J is TRBJ2-2 and V is TRBV4-1, with 13 positions matching TRBD2. Germline V gives CDR1 MGHRA, CDR2 YSYEKL. The CDR3 has 17 amino acids. V was clipped by 8 bases and J by 5 bases; unmatched bases: 11. The CDR3 loop is CASAPSPGLAGTGELFF. Written as DNA, the CDR3 is TGCGCCAGCGCCCCCTCTCCGGGACTAGCGGGAACCGGGGAGCTGTTTTTT.

This clone was counted once. The rearrangement links TRBV28 to TRBJ2-2; perhaps TRBD2 as D (5 bases). Germline values: CDR1 MDHEN, CDR2 SYDVKM. This CDR3 has 13 residues. Trimming shortened V by 3 bases and J by 8 bases, and 10 bases separated the two germline ends. The CDR3 DNA is TGTGCCAGCAGTTTCGTGCGGAGGGGGGAGCTGTTTTTT. Its protein is CASSFVRRGELFF.

V usage is TRBV6-5 and J usage is TRBJ2-1; 7 nucleotides align to TRBD1. The CDR3 spans 15 residues. With 6 bases clipped from V and 7 bases from J, the junction kept 12 bases outside the gene matches. Germline V gene lookup returns CDR1 MNHEY and CDR2 SVGAGI. The CDR3 protein is CASSPERQGRNEQFF. In DNA, the CDR3 is TGTGCCAGCAGCCCGGAACGACAGGGTAGGAATGAGCAGTTCTTC.

The V and J genes are TRBV13 and TRBJ2-7, with a tentative D call TRBD2 (7 bases). Between the trimmed V and J ends, which lost 5 bases and 6 bases, there was a span of 20 bases. Germline loops: CDR1 PRHDT, CDR2 FYEKMQ (reference sequence). The CDR3 is made up of 15 amino acids. CDR3 in amino acids: CASSGRWGGLVEQYF. CDR3 bases: TGTGCCAGCAGCGGCCGTTGGGGGGGGCTGGTCGAGCAGTACTTC.

This clone is a singleton in its sample. This rearrangement joins TRBV7-9 to TRBJ2-7, with TRBD1 matching 9 bases. Germline lookup yields CDR1 SEHNR and CDR2 FQNEAQ (reference sequence). This CDR3 is built from 14 residues. V lost 6 bases to trimming and J lost 2 bases; unmatched junction nucleotides: 5. The CDR3, as DNA: TGTGCCAGCAGTTCCCGGGACAGGGCCTACGAGCAGTACTTC. It codes for CASSSRDRAYEQYF.

This clone appeared a single time. This chain uses TRBV10-1 with TRBJ2-7; the D is unclear. This CDR3 has 12 amino acids. Deletions cut 7 bases from V and 3 bases from J, with 10 bases between. Germline V gene lookup returns CDR1 WNHNN and CDR2 SYGVQD (reference sequence). The CDR3 DNA follows: TGCGCCAGCATTTTGTCTTGCTACGAGCAGTACTTC. Amino acid sequence: CASILSCYEQYF.

CDR3 sequence: CASRDRQNQPQHF. The DNA of the CDR3 is TGTGCCAGCCGGGACAGGCAAAATCAGCCCCAGCATTTT. This sequence joins TRBV6-5 and TRBJ1-5; 8 nucleotides agree with TRBD1. This CDR3 contains 13 residues. The V and J ends lost 8 bases and 4 bases, in that order; junction bases with no gene match: 4. Germline V lookup: CDR1 MNHEY, CDR2 SVGAGI.

V usage is TRBV28 and J usage is TRBJ1-5, with D perhaps matching TRBD1 (6 bases). V gave up 4 bases and J gave up 4 bases, with 11 bases separating them. Germline V gene data show CDR1 as MDHEN and CDR2 as SYDVKM. The CDR3 spans 14 residues. The DNA of the CDR3 is TGTGCCAGCAGTTGGACAGCGCAAAATCAGCCCCAGCATTTT. It specifies CASSWTAQNQPQHF.

J is TRBJ1-4 and V is TRBV10-3; D might be TRBD1 (6 bases). V lost 3 bases and J 8 bases, leaving 10 bases between the germline ends. The length of the CDR3 is 13 residues. Per the germline V gene, CDR1 is ENHRY and CDR2 is SYGVKD. The CDR3 sequence is CAISDQRGEKLFF. The CDR3 region has the DNA TGTGCCATCAGTGATCAAAGGGGGGAAAAACTGTTTTTT.

The chain couples TRBV1 to TRBJ1-4; TRBD1 was called by the table and not checked on the DNA. TRBV1 is labeled a pseudogene. There are 18 residues in the CDR3. The DNA of the CDR3 is TGCACCAGCAGCCAAGGCCTGGACAACTTAGCAACTAATGAAAAACTGTTTTTT. This gives the protein CTSSQGLDNLATNEKLFF.

This clone was detected once. V and J are TRBV6-5 and TRBJ2-5; D call uncertain. In germline, CDR1 is MNHEY, CDR2 SVGAGI. This CDR3 spans 12 amino acids. V was pared by 4 bases and J by 5 bases, with 8 bases between. The DNA of the CDR3 is TGTGCCAGCAGTTCTTCTGGGGAGACCCAGTACTTC. Translated: CASSSSGETQYF.

The chain combines TRBV4-1 with TRBJ1-5, with D hard to call. The CDR3 has 16 amino acids. Germline lookup yields CDR1 MGHRA and CDR2 YSYEKL. Trimming removed 0 bases at V and 4 bases at J, with 13 bases between. CDR3 sequence reads: CASSQDGGRLNQPQHF. DNA for the CDR3: TGCGCCAGCAGCCAAGATGGTGGCAGGCTAAATCAGCCCCAGCATTTT.

This clone was seen more than once but under ten times. The chain employs TRBV19 and TRBJ2-3, with 8 bases lining up with TRBD2. The J segment lost 1 base and the V segment lost 6 bases, leaving 0 bases of the junction unmatched. CDR3 length: 13 amino acids. Germline values: CDR1 LNHDA, CDR2 SQIVND (reference sequence). CDR3 sequence (DNA): TGTGCCAGTAGGACTAGCGGCACAGATACGCAGTATTTT. As protein: CASRTSGTDTQYF.

This chain joins TRBV7-2 and TRBJ2-7; possibly TRBD1 for D (7 bases). The CDR3 consists of 15 residues. V lost 0 bases and J lost 3, with 12 bases in between. Germline V gene data show CDR1 as SGHTA and CDR2 as FQGNSA. The CDR3 bases are TGTGCCAGCAGCTTAGCGTGGCAGGGGGGCTACGAGCAGTACTTC. Translated, it gives CASSLAWQGGYEQYF. Filled out from reference TRBV7-2 and TRBJ2-7, the complete variable domain reads GAGVSQSPSNKVTEKGKDVELRCDPISGHTALYWYRQSLGQGLEFLIYFQGNSAPDKSGLPSDRFSAERTGGSVSTLTIQRTQQEDSAVYLCASSLAWQGGYEQYFGPGTRLTVT.

The chain joins TRBV27 to TRBJ2-7, with D possibly matching TRBD2 (6 bases). Trimming took off 5 bases at V and 3 bases at J, with 17 bases between the two ends. This CDR3 comprises 15 residues. Germline V gene sequence: CDR1 MNHEY, CDR2 SMNVEV (reference sequence). The CDR3 reads CASSPQRATVYEQYF. The CDR3 coding sequence is TGTGCCAGCAGTCCACAGCGGGCGACGGTCTACGAGCAGTACTTC.

In nucleotides, the CDR3 is TGTGCCAGCAGAAACAGGTCTGCAACTAATGAAAAACTGTTTTTT. It codes for CASRNRSATNEKLFF. The J gene is TRBJ1-4, the V gene TRBV2; TRBD1 is a possible D gene (5 bases). The CDR3 sequence is 15 residues long. The V and J ends lost 6 bases and 0 bases respectively, with 11 bases between them. Germline values: CDR1 SNHLY, CDR2 FYNNEI.

This chain connects TRBV6-5 to TRBJ2-2; D is possibly TRBD1 or TRBD2 (6 bases each). CDR1 MNHEY and CDR2 SVGAGI come from the germline V gene. Trimming removed 7 bases from V and 5 bases from J, with 17 bases in between. The CDR3 is 15 residues long. CDR3 sequence: CASNPEGGRTGELFF. The CDR3 region has the DNA TGTGCCAGCAACCCCGAGGGGGGAAGAACCGGGGAGCTGTTTTTT.